This T cell receptor beta chain was sequenced in a study of blood T cell repertoires in COVID-19. Study summary: Acute and convalescent COVID-19 samples came from the United States, Italy and Spain. T cells, B-cell-depleted T cells, or PBMCs provided the cDNA or gDNA that served as material.

Patients from Seattle were sampled longitudinally, starting during active infection. Original methodology: It was from reference gene primer amplification that nucleated cell counts were estimated. Assay: immunoSEQ multiplex PCR; the TCRdb copy retains only in-frame clones and omits some. That table furnishes V, J and clone size, whereas the DNA furnished D and trimming. This sample carries approximately 290,000 clones, around 85% of them seen once, and the ten largest clones take roughly 0.94%. The source material was peripheral blood. The receptor was derived from a human donor with COVID-19, enrolled during active disease. The donor label of this sample is uncertain.

CDR3 residues: CASSLTGGAMNTEAFF. DNA for the CDR3: TGTGCCAGCAGCCTAACAGGGGGCGCGATGAACACTGAAGCTTTCTTT. The chain joins TRBV6-6 to TRBJ1-1, with 9 bases fitting TRBD1. After removal of 6 bases from V and 0 bases from J, the junction contained 8 bases not matched to a gene. The CDR3 runs to 16 residues. CDR1 and CDR2 from the germline V gene are MNHNY and SVGAGI (reference sequence).